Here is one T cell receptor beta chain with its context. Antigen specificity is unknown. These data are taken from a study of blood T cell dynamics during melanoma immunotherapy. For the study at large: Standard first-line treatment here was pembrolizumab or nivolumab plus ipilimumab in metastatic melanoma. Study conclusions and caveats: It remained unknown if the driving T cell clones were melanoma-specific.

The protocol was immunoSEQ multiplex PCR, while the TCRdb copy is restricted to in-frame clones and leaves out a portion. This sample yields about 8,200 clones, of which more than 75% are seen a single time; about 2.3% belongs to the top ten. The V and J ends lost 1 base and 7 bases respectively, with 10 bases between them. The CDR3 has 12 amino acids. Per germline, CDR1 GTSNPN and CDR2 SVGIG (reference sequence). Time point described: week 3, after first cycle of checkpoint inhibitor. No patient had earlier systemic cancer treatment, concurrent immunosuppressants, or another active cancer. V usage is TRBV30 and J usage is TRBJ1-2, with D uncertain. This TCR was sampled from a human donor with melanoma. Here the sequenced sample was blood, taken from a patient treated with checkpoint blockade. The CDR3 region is CAWSAPTTGYTF. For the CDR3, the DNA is TGTGCCTGGAGTGCCCCGACAACTGGCTACACCTTC.